These T cell receptor beta chains were read from a single sample in a study of response to subunit inactivated influenza vaccine. A single record per CDR3 protein comes from TCRdb applying MiXCR to the RT-PCR reads. The sample comprises 550,000 to 600,000 distinct CDR3 sequences, approximately 12% of which are singletons, and about a tenth rests with the top ten. Specimen: PBMCs from blood, collected on the day of vaccination. These receptors were collected from a man in his fifties who received an inactivated influenza vaccine. Each CDR3 is given with its conserved first and last residue. A D gene is named only where the DNA matches it firmly. Clone size is shown for a subset of rows, as once, few, many or a class of expanded clone.

>16|-|-|TRBJ2-1|TRBV15
TGTGCCACCAGCCCCGGTGGGGGGAGCTCCTACAATGAGCAGTTCTTC
CATSPGGGSSYNEQFF
>13|-|-|TRBJ1-5|TRBV5-5
TGTGCCAGCAGCTATTTAGACGCGGAGCCCCAGCATTTT
CASSYLDAEPQHF
>16|-|-|TRBJ2-1|TRBV28
TGTGCCAGCAGTTTAAGGGCCGGGAGCTCCTACAATGAGCAGTTCTTC
CASSLRAGSSYNEQFF
>12|-|-|TRBJ1-3|TRBV5-1
TGCGCCAGCACAGAAGATGGAAACACCATATATTTT
CASTEDGNTIYF
>15|TRBD1|many|TRBJ1-1|TRBV28
TGTGCCAGCAGTCCAGGACAGGGGACCAACACTGAAGCTTTCTTT
CASSPGQGTNTEAFF
>13|-|-|TRBJ2-2|TRBV20-1
TGCAGTGCTTCTGACACGAACACCGGGGAGCTGTTTTTT
CSASDTNTGELFF
>15|TRBD2|few|TRBJ2-7|TRBV7-3
TGTGCCAGCAGCTTAAACGCGGGAGGGTCCTACGAGCAGTACTTC
CASSLNAGGSYEQYF
>14|-|-|TRBJ2-2|TRBV10-2
TGCGCCAGCAGCCGGGGACTCGGGACCGGGGAGCTGTTTTTT
CASSRGLGTGELFF
>15|-|-|TRBJ2-7|TRBV7-2
TGTGCCAGCAGCCAGCGCGAGGGGCGTTATTACGAGCAGTACTTC
CASSQREGRYYEQYF
>17|TRBD2|many|TRBJ2-5|TRBV24-1
TGTGCCACCAGTGACTTCACTAGCGGGGGTCGTAAAGAGACCCAGTACTTC
CATSDFTSGGRKETQYF
>14|TRBD1|few|TRBJ1-1|TRBV10-1
TGCGCCAGCTCCACAGGGGAGGAGTACACTGAAGCTTTCTTT
CASSTGEEYTEAFF
>13|TRBD1|many|TRBJ2-5|TRBV29-1
TGCAGCCTATCGACAGGGGTCGGGGAGACCCAGTACTTC
CSLSTGVGETQYF
>13|-|few|TRBJ2-6|TRBV20-1
TGCAGTGCTAGAGCTACTGGGGCCAACGTCCTGACTTTC
CSARATGANVLTF
>18|TRBD2|-|TRBJ2-2|TRBV5-1
TGCGCCAGCAGCCCCCGACTAGCGGGGGGCGGGAACACCGGGGAGCTGTTTTTT
CASSPRLAGGGNTGELFF
>16|TRBD1|few|TRBJ1-1|TRBV4-2
TGTGCCAGCAGCCAAGGCCGACAGGGAGTTTACACTGAAGCTTTCTTT
CASSQGRQGVYTEAFF
>14|TRBD1|-|TRBJ2-5|TRBV29-1
TGCAGCGCCATCCGGGACAGTCACCAAGAGACCCAGTACTTC
CSAIRDSHQETQYF
>15|TRBD1|few|TRBJ2-7|TRBV5-1
TGCGCCAGCAGCTTGTTGGGACAGAGGTCCTACGAGCAGTACTTC
CASSLLGQRSYEQYF
>17|-|many|TRBJ1-4|TRBV15
TGTGCCACCAGCAGATCCCCCCACAGGGCAACTAATGAAAAACTGTTTTTT
CATSRSPHRATNEKLFF
>11|-|many|TRBJ1-2|TRBV12-3/TRBV12-4
TGTGCCTCTGGAGCTAACTATGGCTACACCTTC
CASGANYGYTF
>15|TRBD2|few|TRBJ2-1|TRBV6-2/TRBV6-3
TGTGCCAGCAGGAATAGCGGGAGGGCCTACAATGAGCAGTTCTTC
CASRNSGRAYNEQFF
>17|TRBD1|few|TRBJ2-3|TRBV6-5
TGTGCCAGCAGTTACGGAACAGGGACAGGTAGCACAGATACGCAGTATTTT
CASSYGTGTGSTDTQYF
>13|-|-|TRBJ2-4|TRBV28
TGTGCCAGCAGTCCCGGGATAGTAGGCATTCAGTACTTC
CASSPGIVGIQYF
>16|TRBD2|few|TRBJ2-1|TRBV5-1
TGCGCCAGCAGCCTAGCCGGCGGGGGAACGAATAGGGAGCAGTTCTTC
CASSLAGGGTNREQFF
>16|TRBD2|-|TRBJ2-7|TRBV7-2
TGTGCCAGCAGCCGAGGTGGACTAGCGGATTCCTACGAGCAGTACTTC
CASSRGGLADSYEQYF
>18|-|few|TRBJ1-3|TRBV11-2
TGTGCCAGCAGCTTAGAGCTTGGCTTTTCTCACTCTGGAAACACCATATATTTT
CASSLELGFSHSGNTIYF
>16|TRBD2|many|TRBJ2-7|TRBV14
TGTGCCAGCAGCCGTGACCGACTAGCGGGTACCTACGAGCAGTACTTC
CASSRDRLAGTYEQYF
>15|-|few|TRBJ2-3|TRBV11-2
TGTGCCAGCAGCTTACGAGTGAGGCCAGTAGATACGCAGTATTTT
CASSLRVRPVDTQYF
>15|-|-|TRBJ2-1|TRBV9
TGTGCCAGCAGCGTAGAGGATCTAGGGTACAATGAGCAGTTCTTC
CASSVEDLGYNEQFF
>15|-|many|TRBJ2-2|TRBV4-2
TGTGCCAGCGGTACGGGGGCACCTAGAACCGGGGAGCTGTTTTTT
CASGTGAPRTGELFF
>20|TRBD2|-|TRBJ2-2|TRBV18
TGTGCCAGCTCACCACCACTAACTTCGGGAGGGCCCCCGAACACCGGGGAGCTGTTTTTT
CASSPPLTSGGPPNTGELFF
>15|TRBD2|-|TRBJ2-2|TRBV10-3
TGTGCCATCAGAAAGGGACTAGCGGACACCGGGGAGCTGTTTTTT
CAIRKGLADTGELFF
>17|TRBD2|-|TRBJ2-3|TRBV18
TGTGCCAGCTCACCAATCGGACTAGCGGGGGAGGCAGATACGCAGTATTTT
CASSPIGLAGEADTQYF
>16|TRBD1|few|TRBJ2-1|TRBV3-1
TGTGCCAGCAGCACCCTAGGGCAGGGGGAGCACAATGAGCAGTTCTTC
CASSTLGQGEHNEQFF
>14|-|many|TRBJ2-7|TRBV21-1
TGTGCCAGCAGCCTCCGGACAGGGACCCGAGAGCAGTACTTC
CASSLRTGTREQYF
>15|-|-|TRBJ1-1|TRBV7-2
TGTGCCAGCAGCCCCTTTTTGGGGGAGAACACTGAAGCTTTCTTT
CASSPFLGENTEAFF
>11|-|many|TRBJ2-7|TRBV20-1
TGCAGTGCTAGCCAGGGTCACGAGCAGTACTTC
CSASQGHEQYF
>15|-|many|TRBJ2-1|TRBV4-1
TGCGCCAGCAGCCAAGAACAGGCCAGGGCCCTTGAGCAGTTCTTC
CASSQEQARALEQFF
>12|-|few|TRBJ1-2|TRBV30
TGTGCCTGGATTAACCCGACAGCCGGCTACACCTTC
CAWINPTAGYTF
>17|-|-|TRBJ1-1|TRBV7-8
TGTGCCAGCAGCTTAAGAAGTCGTACACATCCGAACACTGAAGCTTTCTTT
CASSLRSRTHPNTEAFF
>14|-|-|TRBJ1-5|TRBV7-8
TGTGCCAGCAGCTCCGACAGTAGCAATCAGCCCCAGCATTTT
CASSSDSSNQPQHF
>14|TRBD1|few|TRBJ2-2|TRBV6-2/TRBV6-3
TGTGCCAGCAAGGGACAGGGGAACACCGGGGAGCTGTTTTTT
CASKGQGNTGELFF
>14|TRBD1|-|TRBJ2-7|TRBV29-1
TGCAGCGTTGAAGATCGGGCAGGGGGCCATGAGCAGTACTTC
CSVEDRAGGHEQYF
>15|-|few|TRBJ2-3|TRBV5-1
TGCGCCAGCAGCTTTACTGGAAAGAACACAGATACGCAGTATTTT
CASSFTGKNTDTQYF
>16|TRBD2|many|TRBJ2-3|TRBV24-1
TGTGCCACCAGTTACGGGGCGGGAGAGGTCACAGATACGCAGTATTTT
CATSYGAGEVTDTQYF
>13|TRBD2|-|TRBJ2-7|TRBV2
TGTGCCAGCCTAAGCGGGAGGGCCAACGAGCAGTACTTC
CASLSGRANEQYF
>17|-|many|TRBJ2-2|TRBV7-9
TGTGCCAGCAGCCCCACAATCGACAAGCCAAACACCGGGGAGCTGTTTTTT
CASSPTIDKPNTGELFF
>16|-|few|TRBJ1-1|TRBV20-1
TGCAGTGCTAGAGTGCCCCCGGCCTTGGGGAACACTGAAGCTTTCTTT
CSARVPPALGNTEAFF
>12|TRBD1|-|TRBJ1-6|TRBV28
TGTGCCAGCAGTGACAGGGGGCGACCCCTCCACTTT
CASSDRGRPLHF
>13|-|many|TRBJ2-5|TRBV29-1
TGCAGCGTTGGAGGCGGGACCCAAGAGACCCAGTACTTC
CSVGGGTQETQYF